This T cell receptor beta chain was sequenced during a study of beta chain features in type 1 diabetes. Study-level points and caveats: Across all four CD4+ subsets, people with type 1 diabetes showed modestly shorter TCRB CDR3s.

Comment on this clone: Its antigen is still unknown.

Per germline, CDR1 SQVTM and CDR2 ANQGSEA. With 0 bases removed from V and 4 bases from J, the gap between germline ends came to 12 bases. The CDR3 is 14 amino acids. Every isolated RNA sample was fully reverse transcribed, so sequencing captured expressed TCRB transcripts. The method was immunoSEQ multiplex PCR; TCRdb's version includes in-frame clones alone and lacks a portion of them. The sample lists about 140,000 clones; 10% to 15% were seen once. This TCR was recovered from a man younger than 35 with type 1 diabetes. Sequenced material: central memory CD4+ T cells from blood. The chain has TRBV29-1 and TRBJ1-2; unclear D gene. The CDR3 region is CSVEEERAGYGYTF. The CDR3 DNA follows: TGCAGCGTTGAAGAGGAAAGGGCCGGCTATGGCTACACCTTC.